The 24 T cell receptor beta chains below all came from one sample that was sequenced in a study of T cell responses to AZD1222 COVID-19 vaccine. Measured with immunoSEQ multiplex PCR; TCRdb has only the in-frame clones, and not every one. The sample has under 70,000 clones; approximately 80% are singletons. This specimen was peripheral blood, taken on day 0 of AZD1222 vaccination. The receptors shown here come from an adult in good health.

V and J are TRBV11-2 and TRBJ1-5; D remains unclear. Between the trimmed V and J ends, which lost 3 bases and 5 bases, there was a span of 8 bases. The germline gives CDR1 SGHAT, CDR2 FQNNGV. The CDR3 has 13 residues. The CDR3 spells CASSLERDQPQHF. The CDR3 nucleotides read TGTGCCAGCAGCTTGGAAAGGGATCAGCCCCAGCATTTT.

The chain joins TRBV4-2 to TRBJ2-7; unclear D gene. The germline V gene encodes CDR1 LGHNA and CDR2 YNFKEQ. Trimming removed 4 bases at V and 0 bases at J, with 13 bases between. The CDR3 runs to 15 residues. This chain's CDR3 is CASSPSTVFSYEQYF. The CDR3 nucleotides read TGTGCCAGCAGCCCCTCCACAGTCTTCTCCTACGAGCAGTACTTC.

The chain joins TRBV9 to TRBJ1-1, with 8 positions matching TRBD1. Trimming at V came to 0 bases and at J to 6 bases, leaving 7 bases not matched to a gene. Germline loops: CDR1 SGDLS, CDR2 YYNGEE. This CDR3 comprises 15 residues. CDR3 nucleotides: TGTGCCAGCAGCGTAGGGGCAGGGGGCAATCCTGAAGCTTTCTTT. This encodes CASSVGAGGNPEAFF.

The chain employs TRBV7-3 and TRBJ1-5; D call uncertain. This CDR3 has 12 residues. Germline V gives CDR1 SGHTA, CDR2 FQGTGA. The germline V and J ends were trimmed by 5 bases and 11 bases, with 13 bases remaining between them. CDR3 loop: CASSPGPSAQHF. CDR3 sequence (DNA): TGTGCCAGCAGCCCTGGGCCGTCGGCCCAGCATTTT.

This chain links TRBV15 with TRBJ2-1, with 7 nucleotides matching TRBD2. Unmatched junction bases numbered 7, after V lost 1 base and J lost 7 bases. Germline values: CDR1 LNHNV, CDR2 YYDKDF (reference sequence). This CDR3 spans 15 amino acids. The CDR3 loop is CATSRGAGAENEQFF. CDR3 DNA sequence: TGTGCCACCAGCAGAGGCGCGGGAGCGGAAAATGAGCAGTTCTTC.

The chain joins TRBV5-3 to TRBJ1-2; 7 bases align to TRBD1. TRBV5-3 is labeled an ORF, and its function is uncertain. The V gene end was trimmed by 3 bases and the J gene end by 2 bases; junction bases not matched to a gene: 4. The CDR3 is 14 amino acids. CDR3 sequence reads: CARSSQGGNYGYTF. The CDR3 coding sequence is TGTGCCAGAAGCTCCCAGGGGGGGAACTATGGCTACACCTTC.

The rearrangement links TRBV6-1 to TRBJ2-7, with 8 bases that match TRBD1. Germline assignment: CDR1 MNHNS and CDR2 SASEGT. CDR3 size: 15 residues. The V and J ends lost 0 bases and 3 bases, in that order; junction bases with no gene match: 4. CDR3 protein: CASSEAGQGGYEQYF. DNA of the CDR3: TGTGCCAGCAGTGAAGCCGGACAGGGTGGCTACGAGCAGTACTTC.

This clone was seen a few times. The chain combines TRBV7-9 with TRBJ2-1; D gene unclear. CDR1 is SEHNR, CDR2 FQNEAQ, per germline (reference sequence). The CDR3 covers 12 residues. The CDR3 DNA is TGTGCGGGTGTTGGCTCCTACAATGAGCAGTTCTTC. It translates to CAGVGSYNEQFF.

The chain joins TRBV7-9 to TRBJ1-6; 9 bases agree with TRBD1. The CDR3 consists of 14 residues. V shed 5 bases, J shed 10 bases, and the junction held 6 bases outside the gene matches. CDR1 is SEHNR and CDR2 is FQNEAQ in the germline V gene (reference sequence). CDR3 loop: CASSTGTGRSPLHF. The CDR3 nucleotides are TGTGCCAGCAGCACCGGGACAGGGAGATCACCCCTCCACTTT.

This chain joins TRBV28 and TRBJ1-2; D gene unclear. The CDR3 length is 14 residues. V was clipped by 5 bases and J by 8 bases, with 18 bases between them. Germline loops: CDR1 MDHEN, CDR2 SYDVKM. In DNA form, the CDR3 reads TGTGCCAGCAGTAATCAACCGGACGGGGAGGGCTACACCTTC. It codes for CASSNQPDGEGYTF.

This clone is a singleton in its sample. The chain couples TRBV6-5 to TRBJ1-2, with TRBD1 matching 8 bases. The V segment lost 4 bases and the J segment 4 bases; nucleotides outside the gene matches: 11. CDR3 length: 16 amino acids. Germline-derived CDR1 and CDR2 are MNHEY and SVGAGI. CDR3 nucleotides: TGTGCCAGCAGTTCCTACTCCGGACAGGGCTCCTATGGCTACACCTTC. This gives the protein CASSSYSGQGSYGYTF.

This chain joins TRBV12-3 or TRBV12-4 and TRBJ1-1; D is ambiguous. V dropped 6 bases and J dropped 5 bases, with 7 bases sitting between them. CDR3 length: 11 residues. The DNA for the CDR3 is TGTGCCAGCAGGAGATGGACTGAAGCTTTCTTT. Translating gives CASRRWTEAFF.

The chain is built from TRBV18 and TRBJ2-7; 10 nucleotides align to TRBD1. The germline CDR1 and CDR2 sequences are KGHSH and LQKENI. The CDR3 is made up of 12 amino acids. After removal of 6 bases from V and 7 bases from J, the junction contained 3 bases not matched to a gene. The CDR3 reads CASSRDRGEQYF. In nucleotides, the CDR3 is TGTGCCAGCTCCCGGGACAGGGGTGAGCAGTACTTC.

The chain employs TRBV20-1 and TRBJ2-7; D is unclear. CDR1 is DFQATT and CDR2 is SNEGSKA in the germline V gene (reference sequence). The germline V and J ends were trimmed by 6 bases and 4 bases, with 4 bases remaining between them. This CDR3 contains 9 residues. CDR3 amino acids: CSATYEQYF. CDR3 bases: TGCAGTGCCACTTACGAGCAGTACTTC.

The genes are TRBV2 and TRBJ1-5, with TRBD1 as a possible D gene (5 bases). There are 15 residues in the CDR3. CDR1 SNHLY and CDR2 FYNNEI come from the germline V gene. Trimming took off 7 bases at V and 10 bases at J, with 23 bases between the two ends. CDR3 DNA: TGTGCCAGCACTCAAAGGGGTGCGGGTGGTACCCCCCAGCATTTT. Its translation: CASTQRGAGGTPQHF. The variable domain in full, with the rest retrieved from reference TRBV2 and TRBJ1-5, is EPEVTQTPSHQVTQMGQEVILRCVPISNHLYFYWYRQILGQKVEFLVSFYNNEISEKSEIFDDQFSVERPDGSNFTLKIRSTKLEDSAMYFCASTQRGAGGTPQHFGDGTRLSIL.

The CDR3 DNA reads TGCAGCGTTGCCGAGCATTTTGAAGCTTTCTTT. It yields the protein CSVAEHFEAFF. The rearrangement links TRBV29-1 to TRBJ1-1, with unresolved D. The V gene lost 4 bases and the J gene lost 7 bases, with 10 bases spanning the gap. CDR3 length: 11 residues. Per the germline V gene, CDR1 is SQVTM and CDR2 is ANQGSEA.

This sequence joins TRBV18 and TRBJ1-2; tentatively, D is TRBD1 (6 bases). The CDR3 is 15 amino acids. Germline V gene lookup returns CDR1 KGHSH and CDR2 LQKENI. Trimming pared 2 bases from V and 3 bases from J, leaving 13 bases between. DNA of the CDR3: TGTGCCAGCTCACCAGGGCGGACAGTCGACTATGGCTACACCTTC. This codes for CASSPGRTVDYGYTF.

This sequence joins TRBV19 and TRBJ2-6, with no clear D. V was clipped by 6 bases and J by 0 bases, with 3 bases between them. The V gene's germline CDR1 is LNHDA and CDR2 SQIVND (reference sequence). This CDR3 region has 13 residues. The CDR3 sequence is CASRGSGANVLTF. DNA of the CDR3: TGTGCCAGTAGGGGCTCTGGGGCCAACGTCCTGACTTTC.

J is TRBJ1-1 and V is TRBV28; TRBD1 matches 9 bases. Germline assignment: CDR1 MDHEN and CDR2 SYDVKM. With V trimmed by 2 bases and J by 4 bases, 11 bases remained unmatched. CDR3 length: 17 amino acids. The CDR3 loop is CASSLLGQGRIRTEAFF. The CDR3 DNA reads TGTGCCAGCAGTTTACTTGGACAGGGGAGAATACGCACTGAAGCTTTCTTT.

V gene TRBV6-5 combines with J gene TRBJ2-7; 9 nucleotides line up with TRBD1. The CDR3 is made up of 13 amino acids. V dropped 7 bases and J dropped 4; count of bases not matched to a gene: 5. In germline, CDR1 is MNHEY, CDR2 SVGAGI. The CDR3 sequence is CASNGGQGYEQYF. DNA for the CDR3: TGTGCCAGCAATGGTGGACAGGGGTACGAGCAGTACTTC.

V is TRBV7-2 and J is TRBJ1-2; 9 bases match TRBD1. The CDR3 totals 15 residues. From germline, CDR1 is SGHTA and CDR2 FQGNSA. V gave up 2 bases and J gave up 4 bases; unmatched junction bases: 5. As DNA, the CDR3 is TGTGCCAGCAGCTTATCGACAGGGGGGATCTATGGCTACACCTTC. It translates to CASSLSTGGIYGYTF. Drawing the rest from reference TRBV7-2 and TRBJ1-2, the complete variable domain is GAGVSQSPSNKVTEKGKDVELRCDPISGHTALYWYRQSLGQGLEFLIYFQGNSAPDKSGLPSDRFSAERTGGSVSTLTIQRTQQEDSAVYLCASSLSTGGIYGYTFGSGTRLTVV.

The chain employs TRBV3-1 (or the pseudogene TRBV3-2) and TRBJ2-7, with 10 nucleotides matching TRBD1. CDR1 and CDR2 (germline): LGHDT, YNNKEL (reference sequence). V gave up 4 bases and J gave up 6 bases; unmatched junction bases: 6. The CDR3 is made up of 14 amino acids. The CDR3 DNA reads TGTGCCAGCAGCCGGTCGGGACAGGGGCGCGAGCAGTACTTC. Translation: CASSRSGQGREQYF.

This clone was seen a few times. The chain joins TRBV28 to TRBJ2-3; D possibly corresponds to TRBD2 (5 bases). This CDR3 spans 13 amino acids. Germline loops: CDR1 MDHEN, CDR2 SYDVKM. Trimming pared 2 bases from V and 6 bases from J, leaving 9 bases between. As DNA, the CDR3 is TGTGCCAGCAGTTTACGGGAAGCCGATACGCAGTATTTT. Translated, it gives CASSLREADTQYF.

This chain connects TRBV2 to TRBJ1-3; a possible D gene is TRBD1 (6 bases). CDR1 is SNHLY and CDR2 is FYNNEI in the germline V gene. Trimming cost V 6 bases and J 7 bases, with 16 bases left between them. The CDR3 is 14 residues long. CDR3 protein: CASRARGSSNTIYF. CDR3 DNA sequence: TGTGCCAGCAGGGCAAGGGGGAGTTCGAACACCATATATTTT.